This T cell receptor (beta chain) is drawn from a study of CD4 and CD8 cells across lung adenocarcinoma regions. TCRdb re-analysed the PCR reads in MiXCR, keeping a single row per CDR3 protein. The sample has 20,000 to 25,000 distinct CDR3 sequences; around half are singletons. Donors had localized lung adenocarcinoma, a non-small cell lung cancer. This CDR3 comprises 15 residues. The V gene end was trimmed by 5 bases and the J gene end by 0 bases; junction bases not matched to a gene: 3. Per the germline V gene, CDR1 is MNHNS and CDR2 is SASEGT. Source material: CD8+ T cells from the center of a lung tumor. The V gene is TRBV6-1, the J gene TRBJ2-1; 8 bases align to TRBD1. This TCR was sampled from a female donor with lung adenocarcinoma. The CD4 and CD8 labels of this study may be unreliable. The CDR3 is CASSSTGASYNEQFF. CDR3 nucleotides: TGTGCCAGCAGTTCGACAGGGGCCTCCTACAATGAGCAGTTCTTC.